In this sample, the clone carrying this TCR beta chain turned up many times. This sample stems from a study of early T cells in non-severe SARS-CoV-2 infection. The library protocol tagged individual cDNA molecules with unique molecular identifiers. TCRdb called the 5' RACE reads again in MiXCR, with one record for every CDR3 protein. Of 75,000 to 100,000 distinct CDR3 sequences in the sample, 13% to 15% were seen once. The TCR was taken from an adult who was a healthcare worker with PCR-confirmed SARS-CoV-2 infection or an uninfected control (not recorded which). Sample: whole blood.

CDR3 nucleotide sequence: TGCGCCAGCAGCCAAGAAGGGGGCATGAATCAGCCCCAGCATTTT. Amino acids: CASSQEGGMNQPQHF. The rearrangement joins TRBV4-1 to TRBJ1-5, with TRBD1 matching 7 bases. There are 15 residues in the CDR3. CDR1 and CDR2 (germline): MGHRA, YSYEKL. Trimming removed 0 bases from V and 4 bases from J; junction bases left unmatched: 3.